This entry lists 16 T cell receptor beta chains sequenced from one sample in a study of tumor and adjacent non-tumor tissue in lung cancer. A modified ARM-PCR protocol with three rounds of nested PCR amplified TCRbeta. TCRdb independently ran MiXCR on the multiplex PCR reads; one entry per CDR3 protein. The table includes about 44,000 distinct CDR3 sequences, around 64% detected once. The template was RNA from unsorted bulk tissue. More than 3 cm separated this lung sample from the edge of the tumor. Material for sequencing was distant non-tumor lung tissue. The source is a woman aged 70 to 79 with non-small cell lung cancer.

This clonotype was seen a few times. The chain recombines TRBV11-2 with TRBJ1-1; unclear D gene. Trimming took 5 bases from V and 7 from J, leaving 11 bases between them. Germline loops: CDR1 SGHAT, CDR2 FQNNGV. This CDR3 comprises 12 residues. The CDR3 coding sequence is TGTGCCAGCAGCAATTCGGGGTTTGAAGCTTTCTTT. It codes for CASSNSGFEAFF.

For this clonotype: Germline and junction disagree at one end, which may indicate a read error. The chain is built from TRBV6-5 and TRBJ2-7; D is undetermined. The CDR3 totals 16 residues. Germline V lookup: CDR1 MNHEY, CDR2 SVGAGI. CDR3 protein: CARSSLDSGNSYEQNF. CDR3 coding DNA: TGTGCCAGAAGTTCTCTTGATAGTGGGAACTCCTACGAGCAGAACTTC.

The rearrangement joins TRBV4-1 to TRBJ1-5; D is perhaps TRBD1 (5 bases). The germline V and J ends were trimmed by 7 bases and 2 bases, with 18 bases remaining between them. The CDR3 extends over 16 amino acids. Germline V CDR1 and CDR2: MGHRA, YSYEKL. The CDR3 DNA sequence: TGCGCCAGCAACACCCGGGACGGGCCTTGCAATCAGCCCCAGCATTTT. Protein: CASNTRDGPCNQPQHF.

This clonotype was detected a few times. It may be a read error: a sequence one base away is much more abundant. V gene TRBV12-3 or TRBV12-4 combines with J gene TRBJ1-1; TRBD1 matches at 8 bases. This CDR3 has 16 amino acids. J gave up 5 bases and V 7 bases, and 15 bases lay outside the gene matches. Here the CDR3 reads CASTTSDRGEKTEAFF. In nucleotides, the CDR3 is TGTGCCAGCACTACTTCCGACAGGGGAGAAAAGACTGAAGCTTTCTTT.

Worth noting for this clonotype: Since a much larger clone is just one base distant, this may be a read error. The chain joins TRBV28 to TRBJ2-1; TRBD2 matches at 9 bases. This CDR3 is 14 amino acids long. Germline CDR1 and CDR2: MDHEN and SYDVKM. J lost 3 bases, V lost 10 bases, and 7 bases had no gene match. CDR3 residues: CATLNSGGYNEQFF. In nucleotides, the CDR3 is TGTGCCACCTTGAATAGCGGGGGCTACAATGAGCAGTTCTTC.

The DNA for the CDR3 is TGTGCCAGCAGATCACCCCCGGCCAGGACCCAGTACTTC. It encodes CASRSPPARTQYF. The chain combines TRBV28 with TRBJ2-5, with D hard to call. Germline V CDR1 and CDR2: MDHEN, SYDVKM. CDR3 length equals 13 residues. Trimming took 6 bases from V and 7 from J, leaving 15 bases between them.

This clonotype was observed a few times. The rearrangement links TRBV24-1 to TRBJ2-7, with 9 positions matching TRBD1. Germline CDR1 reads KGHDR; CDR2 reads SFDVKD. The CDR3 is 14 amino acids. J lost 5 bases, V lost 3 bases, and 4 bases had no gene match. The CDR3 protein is CATSDPGTGHEQYF. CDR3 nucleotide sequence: TGTGCCACCAGTGATCCCGGGACAGGGCACGAGCAGTACTTC.

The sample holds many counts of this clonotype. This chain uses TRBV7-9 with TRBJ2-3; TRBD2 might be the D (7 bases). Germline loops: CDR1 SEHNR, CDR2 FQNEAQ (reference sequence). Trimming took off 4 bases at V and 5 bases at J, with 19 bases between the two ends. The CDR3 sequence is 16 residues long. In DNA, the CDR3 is TGTGCCAGCAGCTCCTCGGAGGGGGAGGGCATAGATACGCAGTATTTT. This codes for CASSSSEGEGIDTQYF.

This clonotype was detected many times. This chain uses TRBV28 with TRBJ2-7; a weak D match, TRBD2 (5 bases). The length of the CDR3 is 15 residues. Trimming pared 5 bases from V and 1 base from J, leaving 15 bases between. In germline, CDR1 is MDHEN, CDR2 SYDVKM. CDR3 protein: CASSPLWGVSYEQYF. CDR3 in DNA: TGTGCCAGCAGTCCACTGTGGGGAGTTTCCTACGAGCAGTACTTC.

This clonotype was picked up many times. The CDR3 sequence: CASRLSGTGGWDTEAFF. The CDR3 DNA reads as TGTGCCAGCAGACTCTCCGGGACAGGGGGCTGGGACACTGAAGCTTTCTTT. The rearrangement joins TRBV28 to TRBJ1-1, with 12 bases matching TRBD1. This CDR3 is built from 17 residues. Trimming cost V 6 bases and J 3 bases; bases outside gene matches: 11. Germline-derived CDR1 and CDR2 are MDHEN and SYDVKM.

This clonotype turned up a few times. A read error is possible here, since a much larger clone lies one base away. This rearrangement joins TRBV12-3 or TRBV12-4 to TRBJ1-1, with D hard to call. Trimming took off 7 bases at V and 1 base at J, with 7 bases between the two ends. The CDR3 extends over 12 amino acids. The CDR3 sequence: CASILGNTEAFF. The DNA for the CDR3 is TGTGCCAGCATCCTCGGGAACACTGAAGCTTTCTTT.

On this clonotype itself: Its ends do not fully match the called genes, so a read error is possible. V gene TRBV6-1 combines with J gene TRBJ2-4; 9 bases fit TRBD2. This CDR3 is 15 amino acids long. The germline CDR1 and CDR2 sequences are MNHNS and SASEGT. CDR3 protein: CASSEVFLAGNIQYF. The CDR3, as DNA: TGTGCCAGCAGTGAAGTTTTTCTAGCGGGAAACATTCAGTATTTC.

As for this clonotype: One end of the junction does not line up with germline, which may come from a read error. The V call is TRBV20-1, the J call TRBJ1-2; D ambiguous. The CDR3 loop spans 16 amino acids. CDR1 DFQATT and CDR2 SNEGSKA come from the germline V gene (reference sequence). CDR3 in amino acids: CSARWEGHEVNYGYTF. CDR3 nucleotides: TGCAGTGCTAGATGGGAGGGCCATGAAGTTAACTATGGTTACACCTTC.

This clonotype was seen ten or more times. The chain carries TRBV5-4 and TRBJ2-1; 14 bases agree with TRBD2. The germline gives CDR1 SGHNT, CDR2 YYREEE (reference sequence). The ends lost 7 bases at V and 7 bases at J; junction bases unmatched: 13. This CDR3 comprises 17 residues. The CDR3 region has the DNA TGTGCCAGCGCGAACTTTGAGGGACTAGCGGGAGAGAATGAGCAGTTCTTC. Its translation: CASANFEGLAGENEQFF. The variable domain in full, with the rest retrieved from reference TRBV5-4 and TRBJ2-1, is ETGVTQSPTHLIKTRGQQVTLRCSSQSGHNTVSWYQQALGQGPQFIFQYYREEENGRGNFPPRFSGLQFPNYSSELNVNALELDDSALYLCASANFEGLAGENEQFFGPGTRLTVL.

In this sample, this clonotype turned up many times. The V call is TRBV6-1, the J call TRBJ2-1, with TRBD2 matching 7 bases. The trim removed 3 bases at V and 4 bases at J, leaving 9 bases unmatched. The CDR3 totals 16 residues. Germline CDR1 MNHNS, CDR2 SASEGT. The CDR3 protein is CASSERRASGYNEQFF. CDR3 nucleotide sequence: TGTGCCAGCAGTGAGAGAAGAGCTAGCGGATACAATGAGCAGTTCTTC.

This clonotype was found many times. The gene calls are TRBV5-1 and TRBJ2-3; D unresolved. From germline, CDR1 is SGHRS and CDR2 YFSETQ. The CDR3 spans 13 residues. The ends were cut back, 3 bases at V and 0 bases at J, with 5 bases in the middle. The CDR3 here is CASSSPSTDTQYF. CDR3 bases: TGCGCCAGCAGCTCCCCAAGCACAGATACGCAGTATTTT.